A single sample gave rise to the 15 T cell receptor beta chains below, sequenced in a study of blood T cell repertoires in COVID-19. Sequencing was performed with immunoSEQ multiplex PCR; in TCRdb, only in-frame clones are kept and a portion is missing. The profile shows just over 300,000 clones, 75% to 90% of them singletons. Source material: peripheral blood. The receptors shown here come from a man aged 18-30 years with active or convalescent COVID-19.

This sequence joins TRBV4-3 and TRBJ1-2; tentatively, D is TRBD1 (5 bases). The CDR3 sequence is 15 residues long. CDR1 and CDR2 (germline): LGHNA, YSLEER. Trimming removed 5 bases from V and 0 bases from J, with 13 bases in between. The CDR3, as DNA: TGCGCCAGCAGCTACCTATCGACAGCTAACTATGGCTACACCTTC. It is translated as CASSYLSTANYGYTF.

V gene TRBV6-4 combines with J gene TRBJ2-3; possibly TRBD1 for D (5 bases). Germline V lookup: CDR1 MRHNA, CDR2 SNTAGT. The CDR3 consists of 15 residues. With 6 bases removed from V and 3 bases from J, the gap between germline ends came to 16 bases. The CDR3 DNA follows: TGTGCCAGCAGGGCCGACCTCAGGGTTACAGATACGCAGTATTTT. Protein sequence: CASRADLRVTDTQYF.

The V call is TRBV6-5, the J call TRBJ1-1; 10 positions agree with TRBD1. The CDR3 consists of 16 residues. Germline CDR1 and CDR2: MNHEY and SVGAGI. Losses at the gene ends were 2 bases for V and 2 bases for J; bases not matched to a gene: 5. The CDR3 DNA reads TGTGCCAGCAGTTACGGGACAGGGGCATATAACACTGAAGCTTTCTTT. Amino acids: CASSYGTGAYNTEAFF.

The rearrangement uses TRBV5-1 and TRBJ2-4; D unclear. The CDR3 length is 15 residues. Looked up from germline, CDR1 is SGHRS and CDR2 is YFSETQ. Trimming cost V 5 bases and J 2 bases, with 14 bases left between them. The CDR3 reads CASSTAAKTKNIQYF. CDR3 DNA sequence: TGCGCCAGCAGTACAGCAGCTAAGACCAAAAACATTCAGTACTTC.

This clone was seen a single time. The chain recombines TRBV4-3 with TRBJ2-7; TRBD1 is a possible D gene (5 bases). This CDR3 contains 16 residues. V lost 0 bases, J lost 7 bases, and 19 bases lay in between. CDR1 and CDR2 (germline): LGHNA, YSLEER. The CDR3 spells CASSQEVGRGSDEQYF. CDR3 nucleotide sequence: TGCGCCAGCAGCCAAGAGGTGGGGCGAGGATCTGATGAGCAGTACTTC.

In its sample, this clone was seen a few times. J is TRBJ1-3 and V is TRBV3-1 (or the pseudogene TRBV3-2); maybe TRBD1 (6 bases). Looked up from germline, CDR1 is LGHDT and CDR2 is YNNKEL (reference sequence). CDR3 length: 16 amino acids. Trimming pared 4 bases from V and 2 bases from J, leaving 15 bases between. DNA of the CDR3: TGTGCCAGCAGCCCATACTCAGGGGATGCTGGAAACACCATATATTTT. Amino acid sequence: CASSPYSGDAGNTIYF.

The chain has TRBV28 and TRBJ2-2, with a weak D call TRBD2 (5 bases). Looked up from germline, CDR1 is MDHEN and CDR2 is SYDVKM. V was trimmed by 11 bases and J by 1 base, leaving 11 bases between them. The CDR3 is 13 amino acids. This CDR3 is CAVESGNTGELFF. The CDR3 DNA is TGTGCCGTAGAAAGCGGGAACACCGGGGAGCTGTTTTTT.

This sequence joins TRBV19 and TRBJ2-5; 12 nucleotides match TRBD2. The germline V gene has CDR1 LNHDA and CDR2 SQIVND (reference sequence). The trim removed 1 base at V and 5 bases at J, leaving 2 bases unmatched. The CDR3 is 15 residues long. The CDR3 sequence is CASSIASGGAETQYF. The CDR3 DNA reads TGTGCCAGTAGTATAGCTAGCGGGGGGGCTGAGACCCAGTACTTC.

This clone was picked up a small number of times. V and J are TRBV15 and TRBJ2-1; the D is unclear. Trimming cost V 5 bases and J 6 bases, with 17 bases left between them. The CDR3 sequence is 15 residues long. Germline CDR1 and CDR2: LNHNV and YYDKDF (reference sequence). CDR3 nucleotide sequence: TGTGCCACCAGCTCTGAGCTCGGGTCCCGCAATGAGCAGTTCTTC. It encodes CATSSELGSRNEQFF.

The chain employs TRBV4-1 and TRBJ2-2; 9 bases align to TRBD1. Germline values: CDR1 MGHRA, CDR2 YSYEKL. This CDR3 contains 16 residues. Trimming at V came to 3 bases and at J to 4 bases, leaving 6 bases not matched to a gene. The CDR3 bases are TGCGCCAGCAGCCACAGCGGACAGGGGAGCACCGGGGAGCTGTTTTTT. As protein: CASSHSGQGSTGELFF.

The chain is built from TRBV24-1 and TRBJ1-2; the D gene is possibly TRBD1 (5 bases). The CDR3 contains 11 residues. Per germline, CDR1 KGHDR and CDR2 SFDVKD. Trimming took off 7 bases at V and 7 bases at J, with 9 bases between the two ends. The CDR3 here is CATSQGFGYTF. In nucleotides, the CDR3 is TGTGCCACCAGCCAGGGTTTTGGCTACACCTTC.

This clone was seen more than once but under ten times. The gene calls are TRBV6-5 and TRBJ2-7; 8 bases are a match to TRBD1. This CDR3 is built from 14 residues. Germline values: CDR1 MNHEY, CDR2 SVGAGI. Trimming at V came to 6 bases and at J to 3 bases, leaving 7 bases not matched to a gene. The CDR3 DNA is TGTGCCAGCAGACCACAGGGGGGAAGCTACGAGCAGTACTTC. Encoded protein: CASRPQGGSYEQYF.

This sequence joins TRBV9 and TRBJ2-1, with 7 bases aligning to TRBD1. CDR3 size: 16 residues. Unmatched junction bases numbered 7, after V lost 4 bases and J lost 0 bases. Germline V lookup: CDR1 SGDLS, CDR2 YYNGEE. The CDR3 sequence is CASSKNRGGSYNEQFF. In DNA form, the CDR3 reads TGTGCCAGCAGCAAGAACAGGGGTGGCTCCTACAATGAGCAGTTCTTC.

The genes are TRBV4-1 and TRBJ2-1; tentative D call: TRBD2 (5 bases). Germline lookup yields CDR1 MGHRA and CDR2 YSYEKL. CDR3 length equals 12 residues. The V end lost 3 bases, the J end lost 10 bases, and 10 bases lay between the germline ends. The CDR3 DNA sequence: TGCGCCAGCAGCCAGGCCCCGGGAGAGCAGTTCTTC. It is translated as CASSQAPGEQFF.

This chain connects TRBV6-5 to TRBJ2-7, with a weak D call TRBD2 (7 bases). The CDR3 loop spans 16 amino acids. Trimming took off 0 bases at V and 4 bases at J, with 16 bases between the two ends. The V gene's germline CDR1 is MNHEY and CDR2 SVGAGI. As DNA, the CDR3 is TGTGCCAGCAGTTACTCGGGGGGGCTTCGACCTTACGAGCAGTACTTC. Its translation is CASSYSGGLRPYEQYF.